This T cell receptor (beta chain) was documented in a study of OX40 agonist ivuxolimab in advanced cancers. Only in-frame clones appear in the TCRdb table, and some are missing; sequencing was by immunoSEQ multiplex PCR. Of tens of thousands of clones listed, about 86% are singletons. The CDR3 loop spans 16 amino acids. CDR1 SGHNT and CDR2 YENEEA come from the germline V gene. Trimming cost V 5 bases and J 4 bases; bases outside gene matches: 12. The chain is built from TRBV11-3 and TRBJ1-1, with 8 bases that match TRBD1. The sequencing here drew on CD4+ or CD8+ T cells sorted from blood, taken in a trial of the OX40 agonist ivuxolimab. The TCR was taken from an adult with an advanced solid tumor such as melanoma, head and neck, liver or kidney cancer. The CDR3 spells CASSPGTGPLGTEAFF. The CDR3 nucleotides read TGTGCCAGCAGCCCCGGGACAGGTCCGTTAGGCACTGAAGCTTTCTTT.